This T cell receptor (beta chain) comes out of a study of graft-versus-host responses after intestinal transplantation. Study-level background: Grafts that recipients had were multivisceral, liver-intestinal, or isolated intestinal transplants.

In the case of this clone: The antigen remains undetermined.

The germline CDR1 and CDR2 sequences are MNHNS and SASEGT. V dropped 8 bases and J dropped 4 bases, with 5 bases sitting between them. This CDR3 comprises 10 residues. The assay was immunoSEQ multiplex PCR, and TCRdb's table has in-frame clones only and misses some. In the table there are 130,000 or so clones, approximately 94% of which are singletons. Material: unstimulated CD4+ T cells sorted from spleen or lymph node cells, obtained before intestinal transplant. The TCR originated in a human donor who received an intestinal transplant. This rearrangement joins TRBV6-1 to TRBJ2-5; D remains unclear. CDR3 in amino acids: CASAGETQYF. CDR3 sequence (DNA): TGTGCCAGCGCCGGAGAGACCCAGTACTTC.